Given below is one TCR beta chain in context. Its antigen is still unknown. There are no base qualities to consult, and no much larger clone falls within one base. From cysteine to phenylalanine, the CDR3 is 15 amino acids long. Only the CDR3 region is kept as DNA, spanning 45 bases read in frame from base 1. Looking up the germline V gene yields CDR1 MNHEY and CDR2 SVGAGI. Unmatched junction bases come to 5, with V trimmed by 1 base and J by 7 bases. The data were obtained in a study of regulatory T cells in long-lasting Graves disease (dated by TCRdb to about 2021). Turning to the overall study: Persistent Graves' disease meant more than 5 years of antithyroid drug treatment with TSH receptor autoantibodies that stayed positive. Peripheral blood TCR sequencing and RNA sequencing compared persistent Graves' disease patients with newly diagnosed Graves' disease patients. The study was conducted in China and was registered as a clinical trial. A total of approximately 35 samples underwent TCR sequencing: around 13 from persistent and approximately 20 from newly diagnosed Graves' disease patients. In the clinical cohort, patients with persistent Graves' disease had used antithyroid drugs for an average of around 10 years. The paper's findings and limits, for the study overall: The authors noted that the small sample size was a limitation that may lower accuracy. Preferential use of TRBV28, TRBJ1-2 and TRBJ2-5 was observed in persistent disease, whereas TRBV20-1 and TRBJ2-1 were favored in newly diagnosed disease. Only the TCR beta chain was sequenced and analyzed. The study examined only peripheral blood because the primary lesion, thyroid tissue, could not be accessed. More public clonotypes were shared among persistent patients (over 2,500) than among newly diagnosed patients (roughly 1,000). Persistent Graves' disease patients showed lower TCR Shannon entropy and fewer highly expanded clones than newly diagnosed patients, suggesting clonal expansion.

The time point label, as the study defines it: persistent/refractory GD, antithyroid drugs over 5 years with positive TRAb. RNA was extracted from PBMCs in TRIzol for both TCR sequencing and RNA sequencing. The diagnosis of Graves' disease followed American Thyroid Association guidelines. The patients came from an endocrinology department in Xi'an, China. Each patient gave approximately 10 milliliters of peripheral blood, collected in an EDTA anticoagulant tube. Ficoll Paque Plus density gradient separation was used to isolate PBMCs, and no further T cell sorting was done. An Agilent 2100 Bioanalyzer and agarose gel were used to assess RNA quality, and a NanoDrop 2000 was used to measure RNA concentration. Library prep was done by multiplex PCR. Sequencing took place on an Illumina HiSeq 4000. To build TCR beta libraries, CDR3 regions were amplified by Arm-PCR using iRepertoire HTBI primers. Gel purification was performed on PCR products prior to sequencing. The original pipeline was this. Across samples, 60 to 75 TRBV and roughly 15 TRBJ segments were identified and used for gene usage analysis of CDR3 amino acid clonotypes. COPE and FqMerger were used to merge the filtered high-quality paired reads into contigs. BLAST was used to align contigs to IMGT TRBV, TRBD and TRBJ reference genes, and CDR3 was defined according to IMGT. Highly expanded clones were defined as clonotypes with a frequency above 0.1%. Repertoire diversity was measured by Shannon entropy, and V-J evenness by the Gini coefficient. Public clonotypes were defined as clonotypes shared by more than one individual. TCRdb cleaned the public reads at Q25 with fastp, built clones with MiXCR and kept in-frame beta chains. One record per CDR3 amino acid sequence lists the most common genes and DNA. The V and J calls reflect TCRdb's pipeline rather than the authors' work. In all, the sample holds 350,000 to 450,000 distinct CDR3 sequences, and less than 25% of those were seen once. Jointly, the top ten make up around 21% of the sample.

The chain joins TRBV6-5 to TRBJ2-4; TRBD1 agrees with 9 junctional bases. The material sequenced was peripheral blood mononuclear cells (PBMCs), taken when the disease was refractory, from a patient treated with antithyroid drugs. The sequence was collected from a female donor with Graves disease. The DNA sequence follows: TGTGCCAGCAGTTACTTACAGGGGGCATCGAACATTCAGTACTTC. This sequence encodes CASSYLQGASNIQYF.